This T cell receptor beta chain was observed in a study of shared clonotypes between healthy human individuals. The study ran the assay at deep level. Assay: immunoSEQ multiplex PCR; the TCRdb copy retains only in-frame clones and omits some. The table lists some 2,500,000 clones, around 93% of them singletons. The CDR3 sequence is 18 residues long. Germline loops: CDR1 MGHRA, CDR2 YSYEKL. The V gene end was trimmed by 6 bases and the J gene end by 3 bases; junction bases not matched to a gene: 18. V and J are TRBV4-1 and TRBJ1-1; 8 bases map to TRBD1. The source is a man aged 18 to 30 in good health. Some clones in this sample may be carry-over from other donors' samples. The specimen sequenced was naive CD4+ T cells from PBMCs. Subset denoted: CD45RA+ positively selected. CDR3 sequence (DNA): TGCGCCAGCAGTGAACCTCGGGACAGGAGACTTTATTACACTGAAGCTTTCTTT. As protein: CASSEPRDRRLYYTEAFF.